This entry is about one T cell receptor beta chain. The specificity of this receptor is unknown. Within one base of it there is no much larger clone, and no base qualities were kept. The collaborating institutions used their own protocols to collect whole blood in K2EDTA tubes. Collaborator samples were shipped for TCRbeta analysis as frozen whole blood, isolated PBMCs, or DNA extracted from either sample type. TCRbeta CDR3 regions were amplified from genomic DNA by means of the immunoSEQ Assay, a bias-controlled multiplex PCR. For the original study's pipeline: Within the assay, amplification of reference gene primers was used to estimate how many nucleated cells each sample contained. To quantify the absolute abundance of each unique TCRbeta CDR3 rearrangement, sequence reads were collapsed and filtered. For each sample, productive Simpson clonality was calculated by taking the square root of Simpson's diversity index across productive rearrangements. TCRdb took this table from immuneACCESS and kept in-frame rearrangements with V and J called. Such tables lack part of the clones; where checked against another copy, unresolved V genes explain under half of the gap, and the rest is unexplained. V, J and clone size are those of that table, while D and trimming were read from the DNA. The sample table holds over 40,000 clones, of which 90% were seen once. About 5.1% of the sample is in the top ten clones.

The CDR3 runs 15 residues from the cysteine to the phenylalanine. Here the CDR3 DNA is all that survives: 45 bases in frame from base 1. The junction shows trimming of 2 bases on V and 4 bases on J, plus 13 bases between the germline ends. The germline V gene encodes CDR1 SGHNT and CDR2 YYREEE (reference sequence). The sample is drawn from a study of blood T cell repertoires in COVID-19 (dated by TCRdb to 2019 to 2021). Context from the whole study: Collaborator samples came from the United States, Italy and Spain and covered acute and convalescent phases of COVID-19. The material from the prospective study consisted of cDNA or gDNA derived from T cells, B-cell-depleted T cells, or PBMCs. Deeply sampled blood TCRbeta repertoires from subjects exposed to, actively infected with, or recovered from COVID-19 were included in the dataset. The repertoires were released in a freely available public database meant as a resource for research on the immune response to SARS-CoV-2. Samples came from the ongoing ImmuneRACE study (first 160 participants) plus 1,254 subjects from 6 global collaborators. Nearly every sample came with metadata listing a de-identified subject ID, COVID-19 status, age in years and sex. Where HLA class I and class II types were available, the types were taken from metadata supplied by the sample provider, not from assay-based typing.

The investigation overall reported the following: How much clinical and demographic metadata was included differed by source and by participant, and the metadata was provided uncurated.

The sequence derives from a man between 65 and 80 years old with acute or convalescent COVID-19. This chain is built from TRBV5-4 and TRBJ2-1; the D gene assignment is ambiguous. The sequenced sample consisted of peripheral blood. The sequence in DNA is TGTGCCAGCAGCTTCCAGAAGTCCCTTTACAATGAGCAGTTCTTC. It is translated as CASSFQKSLYNEQFF.